The clone carrying this TCR beta chain has only one observation. As yet, its antigen is unknown. This sample is drawn from a study of glioma-infiltrating T cells. Study-level information: Target coverage was roughly 4.5- to 11-fold for approximately 1 million blood T cells. Findings of the study overall: Shared blood CDR3 signature motifs marked patients with low tissue-blood divergence. Gliomas, especially low-grade, showed above-expected tissue-blood divergence; non-neoplastic patients showed below.

The germline V gene encodes CDR1 KGHSH and CDR2 LQKENI. The V gene lost 5 bases and the J gene lost 4 bases, with 12 bases spanning the gap. The CDR3 sequence is 13 residues long. The iRepertoire nested amplicon-rescue multiplex PCR amplified TCR alpha and beta CDR3s from RNA. Input was roughly 85-450 ng of tissue mRNA or PBMC total RNA. TCRdb ran MiXCR on the multiplex PCR reads and lists one entry per CDR3 protein. In the table there are more than 350,000 distinct CDR3 sequences, 41% of which are singletons. V usage is TRBV18 and J usage is TRBJ2-7, with D tentatively TRBD1 (6 bases). Specimen: glioma tissue, nonneoplastic brain tissue, or PBMCs (not recorded which). This sequence was found in a human donor with low-grade glioma or glioblastoma, undergoing nonglioma brain surgery, or in good health (not recorded which). Here the CDR3 DNA reads TGTGCCAGCTCATCTCCCCAGGGGTACGAGCAGTACTTC. The encoded protein is CASSSPQGYEQYF.